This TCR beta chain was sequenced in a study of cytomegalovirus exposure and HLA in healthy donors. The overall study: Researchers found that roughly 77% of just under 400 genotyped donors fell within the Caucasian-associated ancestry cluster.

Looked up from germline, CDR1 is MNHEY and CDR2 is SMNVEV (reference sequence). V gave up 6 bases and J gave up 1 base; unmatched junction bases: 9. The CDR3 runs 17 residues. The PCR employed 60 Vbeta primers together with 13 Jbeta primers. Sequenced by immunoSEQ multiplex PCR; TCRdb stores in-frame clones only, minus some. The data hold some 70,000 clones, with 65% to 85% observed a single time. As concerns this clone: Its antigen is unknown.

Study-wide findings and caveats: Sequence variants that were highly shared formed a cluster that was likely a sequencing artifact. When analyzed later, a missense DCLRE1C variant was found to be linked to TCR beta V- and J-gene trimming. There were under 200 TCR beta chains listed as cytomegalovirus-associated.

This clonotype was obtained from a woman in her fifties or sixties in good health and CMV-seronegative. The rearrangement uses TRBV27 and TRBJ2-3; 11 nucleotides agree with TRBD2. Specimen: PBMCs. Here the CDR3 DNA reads TGTGCCAGCAGATCCACTAGCGGGAGTTGGGGCACAGATACGCAGTATTTT. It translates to CASRSTSGSWGTDTQYF.